The 16 T cell receptor beta chains below all came from one sample that was sequenced in a study of control samples from healthy donors and cancer patients. The table came from immunoSEQ multiplex PCR; TCRdb's copy has only in-frame clones and leaves some out. The sample lists about 230,000 clones; approximately 80% were seen once. The sequenced sample consisted of PBMCs. The receptor set was obtained from a woman aged 55-70 years with lung cancer.

The rearrangement joins TRBV4-1 to TRBJ2-1; no reliable D call. Germline V lookup: CDR1 MGHRA, CDR2 YSYEKL. The CDR3 spans 16 residues. Trimming took off 1 base at V and 6 bases at J, with 16 bases between the two ends. CDR3 DNA sequence: TGCGCCAGCAGCCAAGGGTCGTCGCCTGCGCGCAATGAGCAGTTCTTC. It yields the protein CASSQGSSPARNEQFF.

The rearrangement uses TRBV5-5 and TRBJ1-2, with D possibly matching TRBD1 (5 bases). The germline CDR1 and CDR2 sequences are SGHKS and YYEKEE (reference sequence). Trimming cost V 6 bases and J 4 bases, with 19 bases left between them. CDR3 length: 15 residues. The CDR3 DNA follows: TGTGCCAGCAACCTAGAATCGACAGCGGTCTATGGCTACACCTTC. It encodes CASNLESTAVYGYTF.

The rearrangement joins TRBV4-2 to TRBJ2-5; D possibly corresponds to TRBD1 (5 bases). The CDR3 consists of 15 residues. The V end was cut by 1 base, the J end by 5 bases, with 14 bases between. CDR1 is LGHNA and CDR2 is YNFKEQ in the germline V gene. The CDR3 DNA is TGTGCCAGCAGCCAAGGGGCAGGGCGAATTGAGACCCAGTACTTC. Its translation: CASSQGAGRIETQYF.

The chain joins TRBV6-5 to TRBJ1-4; D may be TRBD1 (5 bases). Germline lookup yields CDR1 MNHEY and CDR2 SVGAGI. CDR3 size: 10 residues. Trimming shortened V by 8 bases and J by 8 bases, and 6 bases separated the two germline ends. The CDR3 sequence is CASAGEKLFF. CDR3 nucleotide sequence: TGTGCCAGCGCAGGGGAAAAACTGTTTTTT.

This chain joins TRBV5-1 and TRBJ1-2; maybe TRBD1 (6 bases). Germline values: CDR1 SGHRS, CDR2 YFSETQ. The CDR3 is made up of 13 amino acids. Trimming cost V 4 bases and J 0 bases, with 7 bases left between them. CDR3 in DNA: TGCGCCAGCAGCCCAGGGGCTAACTATGGCTACACCTTC. Its translation: CASSPGANYGYTF.

This clone has at least ten counts. Other nucleotide sequences from this sample produce the same CDR3. The rearrangement links TRBV18 to TRBJ2-7; 12 bases fit TRBD1. The CDR3 contains 14 residues. J was trimmed by 4 bases and V by 3 bases; bases with no gene match: 1. CDR1 KGHSH and CDR2 LQKENI come from the germline V gene. The CDR3 DNA is TGTGCCAGCTCACCGGGACAGGGGGCTTACGAGCAGTACTTC. This encodes CASSPGQGAYEQYF.

CDR3 DNA: TGTGCCAGCAGTGTTAGCGTCGATGAGCAGTTCTTC. Protein: CASSVSVDEQFF. V gene TRBV2 combines with J gene TRBJ2-1; D perhaps matches TRBD2 (5 bases). The germline V gene has CDR1 SNHLY and CDR2 FYNNEI. The ends were cut back, 4 bases at V and 8 bases at J, with 9 bases in the middle. The CDR3 is 12 amino acids. The full variable domain, rest sourced from reference TRBV2 and TRBJ2-1, is EPEVTQTPSHQVTQMGQEVILRCVPISNHLYFYWYRQILGQKVEFLVSFYNNEISEKSEIFDDQFSVERPDGSNFTLKIRSTKLEDSAMYFCASSVSVDEQFFGPGTRLTVL.

This chain joins TRBV27 and TRBJ2-1; possibly TRBD2 for D (6 bases). The CDR3 is 14 amino acids. The germline gives CDR1 MNHEY, CDR2 SMNVEV (reference sequence). V gave up 4 bases and J gave up 5 bases, with 12 bases separating them. In DNA, the CDR3 is TGTGCCAGCAGTTCCTCGGGACTGAACAATGAGCAGTTCTTC. Encoded protein: CASSSSGLNNEQFF.

The rearrangement links TRBV28 to TRBJ2-7, with D possibly being TRBD1 (8 bases). The CDR3 runs to 18 residues. Between the trimmed V and J ends, which lost 8 bases and 2 bases, there was a span of 28 bases. Germline values: CDR1 MDHEN, CDR2 SYDVKM. The DNA of the CDR3 is TGTGCCAGCTCCCCTAGGTCGCGTCGGACAGGGAGGGCCTACGAGCAGTACTTC. Its translation: CASSPRSRRTGRAYEQYF.

The chain recombines TRBV18 with TRBJ1-1; D is possibly TRBD1 (5 bases). CDR1 KGHSH and CDR2 LQKENI come from the germline V gene. The CDR3 runs to 14 residues. V was trimmed by 5 bases and J by 0 bases, leaving 10 bases between them. The CDR3 sequence: CASSNIRVNTEAFF. The CDR3 DNA reads as TGTGCCAGCTCAAACATCAGGGTGAACACTGAAGCTTTCTTT.

The V gene is TRBV19, the J gene TRBJ1-5; D gene unclear. This CDR3 contains 13 residues. The germline V gene encodes CDR1 LNHDA and CDR2 SQIVND (reference sequence). The ends were cut back, 3 bases at V and 4 bases at J, with 7 bases in the middle. CDR3 DNA: TGTGCCAGTAGTATGGATGGAAATCAGCCCCAGCATTTT. Protein product: CASSMDGNQPQHF. Looking up the rest from reference TRBV19 and TRBJ1-5 gives the full variable domain: DGGITQSPKYLFRKEGQNVTLSCEQNLNHDAMYWYRQDPGQGLRLIYYSQIVNDFQKGDIAEGYSVSREKKESFPLTVTSAQKNPTAFYLCASSMDGNQPQHFGDGTRLSIL.

The CDR3 DNA reads TGCGCCAGCAGCTTGGATAAACAGGGTTCAGGTCAGCCCCAGCATTTT. This encodes CASSLDKQGSGQPQHF. The genes are TRBV5-1 and TRBJ1-5, with D possibly matching TRBD1 (6 bases). The germline gives CDR1 SGHRS, CDR2 YFSETQ. Trimming stripped 0 bases from V and 6 bases from J, with 16 bases between. This CDR3 has 16 residues. The whole variable domain, filled in from reference TRBV5-1 and TRBJ1-5, reads KAGVTQTPRYLIKTRGQQVTLSCSPISGHRSVSWYQQTPGQGLQFLFEYFSETQRNKGNFPGRFSGRQFSNSRSEMNVSTLELGDSALYLCASSLDKQGSGQPQHFGDGTRLSIL.

This clone is a singleton in its sample. The rearrangement links TRBV7-9 to TRBJ2-1, with D possibly matching TRBD1 (5 bases). Deletions cut 5 bases from V and 2 bases from J, with 13 bases between. CDR3 length: 15 residues. The germline CDR1 and CDR2 sequences are SEHNR and FQNEAQ (reference sequence). Here the CDR3 DNA reads TGTGCCAGCAGCGCCCCAGGGTTCGCCTACAATGAGCAGTTCTTC. Translating it yields CASSAPGFAYNEQFF.

The chain recombines TRBV9 with TRBJ1-5; D unresolved. The CDR3 length is 14 residues. Looked up from germline, CDR1 is SGDLS and CDR2 is YYNGEE. Trimming removed 3 bases at V and 1 base at J, with 8 bases between. The CDR3 nucleotides read TGTGCCAGCAGCGCAAGCGGGAGCAATCAGCCCCAGCATTTT. Translation gives CASSASGSNQPQHF. The full variable domain, rest sourced from reference TRBV9 and TRBJ1-5, is DSGVTQTPKHLITATGQRVTLRCSPRSGDLSVYWYQQSLDQGLQFLIQYYNGEERAKGNILERFSAQQFPDLHSELNLSSLELGDSALYFCASSASGSNQPQHFGDGTRLSIL.

This chain connects TRBV7-2 to TRBJ2-1; TRBD1 is a possible D gene (5 bases). This CDR3 contains 16 residues. Between the trimmed V and J ends, which lost 2 bases and 3 bases, there was a span of 14 bases. In germline, CDR1 is SGHTA, CDR2 FQGNSA. The CDR3 region has the DNA TGTGCCAGCAGCTTATGGGGCTCCGTGGGCTACAATGAGCAGTTCTTC. Encoded protein: CASSLWGSVGYNEQFF.

V gene TRBV6-5 combines with J gene TRBJ1-5, with a weak D call TRBD1 (6 bases). The CDR3 consists of 15 residues. V lost 6 bases and J lost 0, with 12 bases in between. The germline V gene has CDR1 MNHEY and CDR2 SVGAGI. CDR3 in amino acids: CASRRDTYSNQPQHF. CDR3 coding DNA: TGTGCCAGCAGACGGGACACTTATAGCAATCAGCCCCAGCATTTT.